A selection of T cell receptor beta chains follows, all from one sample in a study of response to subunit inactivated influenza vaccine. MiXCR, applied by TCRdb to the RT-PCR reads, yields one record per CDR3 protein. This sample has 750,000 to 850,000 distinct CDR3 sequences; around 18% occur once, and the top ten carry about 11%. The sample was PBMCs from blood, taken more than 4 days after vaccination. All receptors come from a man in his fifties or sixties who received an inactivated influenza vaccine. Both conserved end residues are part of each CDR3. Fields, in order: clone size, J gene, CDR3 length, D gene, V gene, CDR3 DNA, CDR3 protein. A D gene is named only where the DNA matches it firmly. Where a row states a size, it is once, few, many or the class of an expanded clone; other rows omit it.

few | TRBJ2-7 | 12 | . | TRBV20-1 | TGCAGTGCTAGAGGTTCCTTATACGAGCAGTACTTC | CSARGSLYEQYF
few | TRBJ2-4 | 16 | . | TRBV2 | TGTGCCAGCAGTGATGCCGGAACACTAGCCAAAAACATTCAGTACTTC | CASSDAGTLAKNIQYF
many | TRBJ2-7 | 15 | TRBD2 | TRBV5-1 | TGCGCCAGCAGCGCGCAGGTGGGGGGGGCCTACGAGCAGTACTTC | CASSAQVGGAYEQYF
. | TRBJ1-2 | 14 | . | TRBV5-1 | TGCGCCAGCAGCTTTTTGGACCAGGGCTATGGCTACACCTTC | CASSFLDQGYGYTF
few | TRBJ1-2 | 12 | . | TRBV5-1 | TGCGCCAGCAGCACGAACATTTATGGCTACACCTTC | CASSTNIYGYTF
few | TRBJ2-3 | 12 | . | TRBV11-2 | TGTGCCAGCACCCAAAGCACAGATACGCAGTATTTT | CASTQSTDTQYF
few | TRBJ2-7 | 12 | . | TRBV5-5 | TGTGCCAGCAGCCCGCAAAACTACGAGCAGTACTTC | CASSPQNYEQYF
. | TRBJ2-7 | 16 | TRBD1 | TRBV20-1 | TGCAGTGCTAGAGATAACAGGGGGTGGGACTCCTACGAGCAGTACTTC | CSARDNRGWDSYEQYF
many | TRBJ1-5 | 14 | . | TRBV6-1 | TGTGCCAGCCGACAGCCCAGTGACTATCAGCCCCAGCATTTT | CASRQPSDYQPQHF
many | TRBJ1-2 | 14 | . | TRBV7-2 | TGTGCCAGCAGCTTAGGAACGACCAACTATGGCTACACCTTC | CASSLGTTNYGYTF
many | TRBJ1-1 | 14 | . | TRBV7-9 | TGTGCCAGCAGCTTAGGGCAGATTAACACTGAAGCTTTCTTT | CASSLGQINTEAFF
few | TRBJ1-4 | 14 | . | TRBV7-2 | TGTGCCAGCAGCCCCAGACATGGAGGCGAAAAACTGTTTTTT | CASSPRHGGEKLFF
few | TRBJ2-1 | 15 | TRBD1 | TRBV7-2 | TGTGCCAGCAGCGTAGCCGGGACAGGGGGCCGTGAGCAGTTCTTC | CASSVAGTGGREQFF
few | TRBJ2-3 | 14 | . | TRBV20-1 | TGCAGTGCTAACCGGGACACCGGCACAGATACGCAGTATTTT | CSANRDTGTDTQYF
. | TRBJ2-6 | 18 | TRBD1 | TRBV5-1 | TGCGCCAGCAGCTCCGGGACAGGGGTACTCTCTGGGGCCAACGTCCTGACTTTC | CASSSGTGVLSGANVLTF
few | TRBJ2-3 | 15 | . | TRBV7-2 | TGTGCCAGCAGCCATCACCCGGCCGCTGGGGATACGCAGTATTTT | CASSHHPAAGDTQYF
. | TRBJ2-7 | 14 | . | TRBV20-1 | TGCAGTGCTAGATCCTCGGACAAGCCTAACGAGCAGTACTTC | CSARSSDKPNEQYF
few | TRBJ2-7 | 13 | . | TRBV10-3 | TGTGCCATCAGTGGGCGAACATCGCACGAGCAGTACTTC | CAISGRTSHEQYF
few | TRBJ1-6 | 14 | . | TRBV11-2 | TGTGCCAGCAGGTCCGGGACAAAGAATTCACCCCTCCACTTT | CASRSGTKNSPLHF
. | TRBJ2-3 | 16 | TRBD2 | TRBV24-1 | TGTGCCACCAGTGCCAAGACTAGCGGGAGGTCAAATACGCAGTATTTT | CATSAKTSGRSNTQYF
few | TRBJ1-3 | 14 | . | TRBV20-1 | TGCAGTGCTCTAACAGGGTATAATGGAAACACCATATATTTT | CSALTGYNGNTIYF
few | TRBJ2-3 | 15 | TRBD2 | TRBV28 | TGTGCCAGCCTACGACTAGCGGGAGTCACAGATACGCAGTATTTT | CASLRLAGVTDTQYF
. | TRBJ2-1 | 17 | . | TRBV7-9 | TGTGCCAGCAGCTTCTTTATGGGGTATAGCGCCTACAATGAGCAGTTCTTC | CASSFFMGYSAYNEQFF
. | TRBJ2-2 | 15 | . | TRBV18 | TGTGCCAGCTCACCTGGACGGAAAAACACCGGGGAGCTGTTTTTT | CASSPGRKNTGELFF
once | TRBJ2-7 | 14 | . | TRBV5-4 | TGTGCCAGCAGCACAATGACCGGGTCATACGAGCAGTACTTC | CASSTMTGSYEQYF
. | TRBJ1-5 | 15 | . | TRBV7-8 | TGTGCCAGCAGCCCGAACTTACAGGGTTCTCAGCCCCAGCATTTT | CASSPNLQGSQPQHF
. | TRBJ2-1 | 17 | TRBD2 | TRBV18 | TGTGCCAGCTCACGCGGAACGAGCGGGACGCGGGACAATGAGCAGTTCTTC | CASSRGTSGTRDNEQFF
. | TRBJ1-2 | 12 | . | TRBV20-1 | TGCAGTGCTATGCCAGGGGTCAATGGCTACACCTTC | CSAMPGVNGYTF
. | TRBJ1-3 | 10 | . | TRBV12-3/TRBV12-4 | TGTGCCAGCAGGGGAAACACCATATATTTT | CASRGNTIYF
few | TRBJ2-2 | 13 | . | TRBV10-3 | TGTGCCATCAGTGTAGGGCGCACCGGGGAGCTGTTTTTT | CAISVGRTGELFF
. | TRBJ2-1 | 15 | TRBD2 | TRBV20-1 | TGCAGTGCTAGAGAGGGGACTATACCCTACAATGAGCAGTTCTTC | CSAREGTIPYNEQFF
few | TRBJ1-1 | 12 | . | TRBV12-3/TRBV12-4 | TGTGCCAGCAGTTTCACAGGGAGGGAAGCTTTCTTT | CASSFTGREAFF
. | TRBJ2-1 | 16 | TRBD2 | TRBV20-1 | TGCAGTGCTAGTTGGAATAGCGGGAGGGCCGATGGTGAGCAGTTCTTC | CSASWNSGRADGEQFF
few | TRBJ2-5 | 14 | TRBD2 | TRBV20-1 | TGCAGTGCTAGAGTCGGAGCGGGGCAAGAGACCCAGTACTTC | CSARVGAGQETQYF
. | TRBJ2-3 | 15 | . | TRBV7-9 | TGTGCCAGCAGCCCCCGGGGGACAGCGGTAAATACGCAGTATTTT | CASSPRGTAVNTQYF
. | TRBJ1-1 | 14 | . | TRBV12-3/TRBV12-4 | TGTGCCAGCACCCCCCTGGGAGGCCGCCCTGAAGCTTTCTTT | CASTPLGGRPEAFF
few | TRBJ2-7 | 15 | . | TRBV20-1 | TGCAGTGCTAGAGCCTCGGACAGCTCCTCCTACGAGCAGTACTTC | CSARASDSSSYEQYF
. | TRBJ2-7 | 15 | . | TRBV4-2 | TGTGCCAGCAGCCAAGATCTCCTGGGGACCTACGAGCAGTACTTC | CASSQDLLGTYEQYF
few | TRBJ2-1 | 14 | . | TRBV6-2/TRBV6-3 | TGTGCCAGCAGTTACGAGGGGGGCCCTAATGAGCAGTTCTTC | CASSYEGGPNEQFF
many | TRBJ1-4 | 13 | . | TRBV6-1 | TGTGCCAGCAGCCAGCGGGTGGGGGAAAAACTGTTTTTT | CASSQRVGEKLFF
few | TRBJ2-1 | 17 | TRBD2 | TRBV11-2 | TGTGCCAGCAGCTCGTTAAAATTAAGCGGGAGGTCGAATGAGCAGTTCTTC | CASSSLKLSGRSNEQFF
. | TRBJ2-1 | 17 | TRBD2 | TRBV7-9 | TGTGCCAGCAGCTTAGCCTCACGACTAGCGGGGGGCAATGAGCAGTTCTTC | CASSLASRLAGGNEQFF
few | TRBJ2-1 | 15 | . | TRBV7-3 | TGTGCCAGCAGCTTATCCAGGGGCGAGTACAATGAGCAGTTCTTC | CASSLSRGEYNEQFF
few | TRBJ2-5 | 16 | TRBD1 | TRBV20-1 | TGCAGTGCTAGTGAATCCGGGACAGGGACAGAAGAGACCCAGTACTTC | CSASESGTGTEETQYF
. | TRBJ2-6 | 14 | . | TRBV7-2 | TGTGCCAGCAGCTACCTTCTCCGGGCCAACGTCCTGACTTTC | CASSYLLRANVLTF
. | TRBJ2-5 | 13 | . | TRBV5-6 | TGTGCCAGCAGCTGGGGACTTGAAGAGACCCAGTACTTC | CASSWGLEETQYF
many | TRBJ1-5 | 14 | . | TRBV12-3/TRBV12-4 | TGTGCCAGCAGTTCATCTCTTAGCAATCAGCCCCAGCATTTT | CASSSSLSNQPQHF
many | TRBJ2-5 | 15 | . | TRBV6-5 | TGTGCCAGCAGTTATAATCTGGGCCACCAAGAGACCCAGTACTTC | CASSYNLGHQETQYF
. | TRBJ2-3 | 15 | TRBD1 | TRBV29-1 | TGCAGCGGTAAAGACGGGACAGCGAGCACAGATACGCAGTATTTT | CSGKDGTASTDTQYF
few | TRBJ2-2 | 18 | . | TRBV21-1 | TGTGCCAGCAGCACCCTCAAAAGTACCGCAGACACGCTCGGGGAGCTGTTTTTT | CASSTLKSTADTLGELFF
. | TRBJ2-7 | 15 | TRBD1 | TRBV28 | TGTGCCAGCAGTCCGGGGACAGGGATATTCTACGAGCAGTACTTC | CASSPGTGIFYEQYF